This TCR beta chain was documented in a study of T cell responses to AZD1222 COVID-19 vaccine. The CDR3 has 13 amino acids. V was shortened by 3 bases and J by 3 bases, with 9 bases between the two germline ends. Germline V gene sequence: CDR1 DFQATT, CDR2 SNEGSKA (reference sequence). Here immunoSEQ multiplex PCR was the method, and the copy in TCRdb shows in-frame clones only, minus some. Found here are under 150,000 clones, 70% to 90% of them singletons; the top ten hold under 4.5%. This material consisted of peripheral blood, taken on day 0 of MenACWY control vaccination. The TCR originated in an adult in good health. The chain uses TRBV20-1 and TRBJ1-5; D is unclear. In DNA, the CDR3 is TGCAGTGCTAGTACTCCGCCCAATCAGCCCCAGCATTTT. Amino acid sequence: CSASTPPNQPQHF.